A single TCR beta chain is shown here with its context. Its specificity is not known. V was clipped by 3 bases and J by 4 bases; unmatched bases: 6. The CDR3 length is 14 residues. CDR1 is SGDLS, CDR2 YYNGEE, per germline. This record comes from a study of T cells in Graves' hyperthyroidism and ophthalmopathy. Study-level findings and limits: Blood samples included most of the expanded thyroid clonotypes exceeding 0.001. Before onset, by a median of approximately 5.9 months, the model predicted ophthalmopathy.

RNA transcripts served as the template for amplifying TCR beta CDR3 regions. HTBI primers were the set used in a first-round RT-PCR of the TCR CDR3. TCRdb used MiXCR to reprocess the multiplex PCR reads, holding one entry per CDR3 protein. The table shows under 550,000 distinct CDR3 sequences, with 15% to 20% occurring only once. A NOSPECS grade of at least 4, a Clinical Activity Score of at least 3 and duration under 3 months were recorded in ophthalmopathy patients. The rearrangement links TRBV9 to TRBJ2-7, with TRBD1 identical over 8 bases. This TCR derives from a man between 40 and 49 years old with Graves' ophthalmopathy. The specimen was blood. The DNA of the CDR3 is TGTGCCAGCAGCGCACGACAGGGGATATACGAGCAGTACTTC. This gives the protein CASSARQGIYEQYF.